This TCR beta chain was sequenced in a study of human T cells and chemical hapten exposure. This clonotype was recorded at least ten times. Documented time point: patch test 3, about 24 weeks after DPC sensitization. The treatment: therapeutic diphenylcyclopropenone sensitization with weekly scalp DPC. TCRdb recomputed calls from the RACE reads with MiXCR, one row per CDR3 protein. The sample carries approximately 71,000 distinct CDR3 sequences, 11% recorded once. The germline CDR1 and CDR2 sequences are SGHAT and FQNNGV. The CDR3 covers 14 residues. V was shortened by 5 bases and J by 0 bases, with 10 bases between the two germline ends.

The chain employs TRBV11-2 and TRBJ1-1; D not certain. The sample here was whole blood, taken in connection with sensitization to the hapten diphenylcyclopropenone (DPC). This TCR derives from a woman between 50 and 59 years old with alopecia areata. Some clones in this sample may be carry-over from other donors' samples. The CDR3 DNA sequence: TGTGCCAGCAGCCCCCGGCAGGTGAACACTGAAGCTTTCTTT. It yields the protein CASSPRQVNTEAFF.